This T cell receptor (beta chain) is drawn from a study of shared clonotypes between healthy human individuals. A note on this clone: Other nucleotide sequences in the sample specify the same CDR3.

This CDR3 is built from 14 residues. The V end lost 1 base, the J end lost 3 bases, and 6 bases lay between the germline ends. Germline lookup yields CDR1 SEHNR and CDR2 FQNEAQ (reference sequence). Per the original methods: Quality scores were absent from the junction-only immunoSEQ sequences, so filtering differed. Profiled with immunoSEQ multiplex PCR; TCRdb holds only in-frame clones, not every one. That table gives V, J and clone size, and the DNA gave D and trimming. The data show 2 million to 2.5 million clones, approximately 93% seen once. V usage is TRBV7-9 and J usage is TRBJ2-2; D unresolved. The sample was naive CD4+ T cells from PBMCs. Subset meaning: CD45RA+ positively selected. The sequence was obtained from a man in his late teens or twenties in good health. Some clones in this sample may be carry-over from other donors' samples. Written as DNA, the CDR3 is TGTGCCAGCAGCTTAGTAGGGCACACCGGGGAGCTGTTTTTT. It specifies CASSLVGHTGELFF.